A single T cell receptor (beta chain) is shown here with its context. The sample comes from a study of blood T cell repertoires in COVID-19. Study-wide context: Samples came from the United States, Italy and Spain, spanning acute and convalescent COVID-19. In each case, the material was cDNA or gDNA derived from T cells, B-cell-depleted T cells, or PBMCs.

V trimming: 4 bases; J trimming: 2 bases; junction bases outside the gene matches: 7. Germline V gene sequence: CDR1 SGHVS, CDR2 FQNEAQ. The CDR3 is 15 amino acids. Only in-frame clones appear in the TCRdb table, and some are missing; sequencing was by immunoSEQ multiplex PCR. Among about 41,000 clones listed, 88% were seen once. This receptor was obtained from a human donor in a cohort sampled during active COVID-19. The genes are TRBV7-8 and TRBJ2-5, with 7 bases that match TRBD1. The sequencing sample was made of peripheral blood. The CDR3 loop is CASSYQSGQQETQYF. DNA for the CDR3: TGTGCCAGCAGCTACCAATCGGGACAGCAAGAGACCCAGTACTTC.